Described below is a single T cell receptor beta chain sequence and its context. TCRdb called the RT-PCR reads again in MiXCR, with one record for every CDR3 protein. In the table there are fewer than 800,000 distinct CDR3 sequences, approximately 15% of which are singletons. Trimming stripped 2 bases from V and 9 bases from J, with 11 bases between. Germline CDR1 reads SEHNR; CDR2 reads FQNEAQ (reference sequence). CDR3 length equals 12 residues. The clonotype originates from a female donor in good health, serving as a healthy control. The chain uses TRBV7-9 and TRBJ2-7; D perhaps matches TRBD2 (6 bases). The sample consisted of memory CD4+ T cells from blood. The CDR3 sequence: CASSLPGRGQYF. In nucleotides, the CDR3 is TGTGCCAGCAGCTTACCAGGGCGGGGGCAGTACTTC.